This TCR beta chain appears in the sequencing data of a study of blood T cell repertoires in COVID-19 (dated by TCRdb to the early 2020s). Describing the broader study: The collaborator samples originated in the United States, Italy and Spain and spanned the acute and convalescent phases of COVID-19. A de-identified subject ID, COVID-19 status, age in years and sex were almost always included in the sample metadata. Where available, HLA class I and class II types were obtained from metadata supplied by the sample provider rather than from assay-based typing. Subjects who had been exposed to COVID-19, were actively infected with it, or had recovered from it provided the deeply sampled blood TCRbeta repertoires that made up the dataset. The repertoires were released in a freely available public database meant as a resource for research on the immune response to SARS-CoV-2. The prospective study material was composed of cDNA or gDNA derived from T cells, B-cell-depleted T cells, or PBMCs. Samples were obtained from the ongoing ImmuneRACE study (first 160 participants) and from 1,254 subjects provided by 6 global collaborators.

V is trimmed back by 3 bases and J by 4 bases, and the junction contains 20 bases that no gene match accounts for. CDR3 length: 19 amino acids, cysteine to phenylalanine. Of all the DNA, just the CDR3 is kept, 57 bases in frame from base 1. CDR1 and CDR2, looked up from the germline V gene, are SGHAT and FQNNGV. General conclusions and limits of the study: The quantity of clinical and demographic metadata differed by source and by participant and was supplied without curation.

For this clone: The target of this receptor is not known. Base qualities are missing; no much larger clone stands one base away.

The immunoSEQ Assay, a bias-controlled multiplex PCR, was used to amplify TCRbeta CDR3 regions from genomic DNA. As for how the authors treated the data: Nucleated cell counts per sample were estimated from amplification of reference gene primers within the assay. To quantify the absolute abundance of each unique TCRbeta CDR3 rearrangement, sequence reads were collapsed and filtered. For each sample, productive Simpson clonality was calculated by taking the square root of Simpson's diversity index across productive rearrangements. The source is immuneACCESS, and TCRdb retained only in-frame sequences with V and J called. Part of the clones is not carried over; for the studies checked, unresolved V genes explain less than half of this, and the remainder is unexplained. Clonal size and the V and J genes are those of that table, whereas D and trimming came from the DNA. The sample has about 330,000 clones on record, approximately 87% of them singletons. Roughly 5.2% of the sample lies in the top ten.

Participants in the prospective study were aged about 18 to 90 years, lived in more than 20 United States geographic areas, and enrolled through a virtual design. In the prospective study, participants were assigned to cohorts based on the clinical history participants reported in a screening survey and a study questionnaire. Recovered participants in ImmuneRACE Cohort 3 were defined by two consecutive negative NP/OP PCR tests, clearance by a healthcare professional, or resolution of symptoms. In the prospective study, whole blood, serum and a nasopharyngeal or oropharyngeal swab were collected from each participant by mobile phlebotomists. Prospective study participants could optionally give additional blood draws and questionnaires over an approximately 2-month period. Before DNA extraction, prospective study blood samples were shipped either frozen or at room temperature.

The sequence links TRBV11-2 to TRBJ2-5, with 7 central nucleotides matching TRBD1. The sample taken for sequencing was PBMCs or T cells enriched from blood (not recorded which). This clonotype originated in a woman aged 25 to 39 who had recovered from COVID-19. The CDR3 region has the sequence CASSFLPFPTGAGGETQYF. The DNA sequence is given as TGTGCCAGCAGCTTTTTGCCATTCCCCACAGGGGCGGGTGGAGAGACCCAGTACTTC.